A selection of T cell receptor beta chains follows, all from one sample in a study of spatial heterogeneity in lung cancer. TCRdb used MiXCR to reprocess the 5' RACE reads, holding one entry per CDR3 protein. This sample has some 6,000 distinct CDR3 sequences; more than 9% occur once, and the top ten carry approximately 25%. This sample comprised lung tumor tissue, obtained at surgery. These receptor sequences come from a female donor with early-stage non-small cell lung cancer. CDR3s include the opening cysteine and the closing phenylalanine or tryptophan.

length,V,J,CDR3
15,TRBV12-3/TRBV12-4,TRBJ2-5,CASSSGLAGEETQYF
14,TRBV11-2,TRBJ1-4,CASSPYSLGEKLFF
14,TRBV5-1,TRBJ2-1,CASSVPTGQNEQFF
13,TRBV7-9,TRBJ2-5,CASSLQVDETQYF
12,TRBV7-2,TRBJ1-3,CASSLAGNTIYF
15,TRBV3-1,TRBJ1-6,CASSQIATGASPLHF
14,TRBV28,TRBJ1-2,CASSLIRALYGYTF
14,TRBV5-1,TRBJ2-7,CASSLDGDTYEQYF
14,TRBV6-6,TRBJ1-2,CASSSLTGGYGYTF
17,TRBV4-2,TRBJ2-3,CASSQLSGGGAGDTQYF
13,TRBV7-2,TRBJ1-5,CASRKGVNQPQHF
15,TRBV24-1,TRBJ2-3,CATSDDSGKTDTQYF
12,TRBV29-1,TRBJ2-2,CSVGRKAGELFF
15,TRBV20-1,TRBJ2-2,CSATKAGGYTGELFF
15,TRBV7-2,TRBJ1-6,CASSASGTHNSPLHF
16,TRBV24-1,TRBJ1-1,CATSDSRAGANTEAFF
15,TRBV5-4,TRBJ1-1,CASSLVGEGNTEAFF
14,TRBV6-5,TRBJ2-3,CASSNRGVSDTQYF
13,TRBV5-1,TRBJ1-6,CASSDGAGPHVHF
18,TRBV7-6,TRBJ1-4,CASSQRGQGGTTFEKLFF
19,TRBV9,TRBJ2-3,CASSVGTGGHPGRADTQYF
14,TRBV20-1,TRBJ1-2,CSAFNPGGGYGYTF
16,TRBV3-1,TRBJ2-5,CASRQVAGDNLETQYF
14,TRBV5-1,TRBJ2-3,CASSGADQADTQYF
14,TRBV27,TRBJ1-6,CASRLNPVWSPLHF
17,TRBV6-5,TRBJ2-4,CASSYSSGPLAKNIQYF
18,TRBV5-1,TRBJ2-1,CASSWPQRSGVPYNEQFF
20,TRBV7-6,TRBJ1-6,CASSLTPTASASSYNSPLHF